These 5 T cell receptor beta chains were all obtained from the same sample, sequenced in a study of T-cell memory formation after mild COVID-19. TCRdb re-called the 5' RACE reads through MiXCR, storing one row per CDR3 protein. The data show 350,000 to 400,000 distinct CDR3 sequences, around a fifth seen once. Sequencing used PBMCs or a T cell subset sorted from them (not recorded which). The receptors originated from an adult woman who had mild COVID-19 (a few samples of this study predate the infection). Cell type and time point are not known.

This clonotype was counted only a few times. V and J are TRBV29-1 and TRBJ2-7; D remains ambiguous. The CDR3 is 12 residues long. Germline loops: CDR1 SQVTM, CDR2 ANQGSEA. V lost 4 bases to trimming and J lost 6 bases, with 13 bases between them. The CDR3 bases are TGCAGCGTTGGACCGCAGCTCGGCGAGCAGTACTTC. As protein: CSVGPQLGEQYF.

The chain recombines TRBV3-1 with TRBJ2-1, with 7 bases aligning to TRBD1. V lost 3 bases, J lost 3 bases, and 5 bases stayed unmatched. CDR3 length: 15 amino acids. CDR1 is LGHDT, CDR2 YNNKEL, per germline (reference sequence). Here the CDR3 reads CASSHRQGRYNEQFF. CDR3 DNA sequence: TGTGCCAGCAGCCATCGACAGGGACGCTACAATGAGCAGTTCTTC.

This clonotype has more than one count but fewer than ten. The V gene is TRBV6-2 or TRBV6-3, the J gene TRBJ1-2, with D unclear. V lost 6 bases and J 3 bases, leaving 11 bases between the germline ends. This CDR3 contains 13 residues. Germline V gene data show CDR1 as MNHEY and CDR2 as SVGEGT. The CDR3 region has the DNA TGTGCCAGCAGAGGGTGGGGAGACTATGGCTACACCTTC. Its translation: CASRGWGDYGYTF.

This clonotype came up many times. This chain uses TRBV25-1 with TRBJ2-1; possible D gene TRBD2, 6 bases. The CDR3 has 15 amino acids. Germline CDR1 MGHDK, CDR2 SYGVNS. V was cut by 3 bases and J by 5 bases, with 14 bases left in between. The CDR3 coding sequence is TGTGCCAGCAGTGAGGTTACTAGCCTTAACAATGAGCAGTTCTTC. Protein sequence: CASSEVTSLNNEQFF.

This clonotype was recorded a few times. This chain connects TRBV7-8 to TRBJ2-2, with 7 positions matching TRBD2. The CDR3 loop spans 18 amino acids. The V and J ends lost 2 bases and 0 bases, in that order; junction bases with no gene match: 9. The germline V gene encodes CDR1 SGHVS and CDR2 FQNEAQ. Written as DNA, the CDR3 is TGTGCCAGCAGCTTAATCGGGGGGTTCCCTTCGAACACCGGGGAGCTGTTTTTT. This codes for CASSLIGGFPSNTGELFF. The variable domain in full, with the rest retrieved from reference TRBV7-8 and TRBJ2-2, is GAGVSQSPRYKVAKRGQDVALRCDPISGHVSLFWYQQALGQGPEFLTYFQNEAQLDKSGLPSDRFFAERPEGSVSTLKIQRTQQEDSAVYLCASSLIGGFPSNTGELFFGEGSRLTVL.